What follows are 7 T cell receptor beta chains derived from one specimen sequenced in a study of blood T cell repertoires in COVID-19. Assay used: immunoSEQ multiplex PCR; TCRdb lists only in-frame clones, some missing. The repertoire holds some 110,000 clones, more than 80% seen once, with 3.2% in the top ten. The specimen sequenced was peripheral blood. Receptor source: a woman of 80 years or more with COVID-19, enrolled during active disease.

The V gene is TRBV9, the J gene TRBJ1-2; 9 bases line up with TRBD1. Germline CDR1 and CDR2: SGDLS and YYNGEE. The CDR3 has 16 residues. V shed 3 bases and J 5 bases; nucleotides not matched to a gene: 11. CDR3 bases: TGTGCCAGCAGCGCCCGACAGGGGGTTATTGAATATGGCTACACCTTC. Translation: CASSARQGVIEYGYTF.

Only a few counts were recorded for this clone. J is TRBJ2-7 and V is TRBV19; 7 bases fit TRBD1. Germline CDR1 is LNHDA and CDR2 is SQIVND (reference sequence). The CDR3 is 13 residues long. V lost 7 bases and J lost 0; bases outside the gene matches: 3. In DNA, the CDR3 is TGTGCCAGTACTCGGGACAGCTCCTACGAGCAGTACTTC. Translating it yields CASTRDSSYEQYF.

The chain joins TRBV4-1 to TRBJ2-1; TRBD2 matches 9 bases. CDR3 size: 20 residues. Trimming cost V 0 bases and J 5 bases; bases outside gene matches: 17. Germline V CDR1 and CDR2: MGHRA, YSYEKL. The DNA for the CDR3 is TGCGCCAGCAGCCAAGAGTTCATGGTAGCGGGAGTAGGATCCCACAATGAGCAGTTCTTC. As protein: CASSQEFMVAGVGSHNEQFF.

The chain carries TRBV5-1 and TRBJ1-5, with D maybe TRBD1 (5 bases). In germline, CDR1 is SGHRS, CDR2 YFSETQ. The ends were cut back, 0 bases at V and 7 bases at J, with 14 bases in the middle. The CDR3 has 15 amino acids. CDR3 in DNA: TGCGCCAGCAGCTTGGGGCAGGGATCCTCCCAGCCCCAGCATTTT. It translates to CASSLGQGSSQPQHF.

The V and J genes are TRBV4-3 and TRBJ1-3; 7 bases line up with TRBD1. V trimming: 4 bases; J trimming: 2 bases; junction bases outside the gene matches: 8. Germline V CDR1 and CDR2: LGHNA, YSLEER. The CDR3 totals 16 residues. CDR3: CASSRDRVLTGNTIYF. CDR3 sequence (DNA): TGCGCCAGCAGCCGCGACAGGGTATTAACTGGAAACACCATATATTTT.

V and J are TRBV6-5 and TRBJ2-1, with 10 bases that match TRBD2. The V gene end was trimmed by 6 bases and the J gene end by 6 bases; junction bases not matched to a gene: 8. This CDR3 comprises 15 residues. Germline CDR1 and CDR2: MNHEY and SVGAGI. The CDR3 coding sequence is TGTGCCAGCAGCACGCCGGGACTAGCGATCAATGAGCAGTTCTTC. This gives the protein CASSTPGLAINEQFF.

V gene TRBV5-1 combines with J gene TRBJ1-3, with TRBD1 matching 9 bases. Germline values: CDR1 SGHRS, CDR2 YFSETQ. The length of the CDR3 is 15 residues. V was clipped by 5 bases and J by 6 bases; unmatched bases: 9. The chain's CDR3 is CASSPTGGMENTIYF. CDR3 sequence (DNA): TGCGCCAGCAGTCCTACAGGGGGCATGGAAAACACCATATATTTT.